One and the same sample provided the 25 T cell receptor beta chains below, sequenced in a study of cytomegalovirus exposure and HLA in healthy donors. The PCR made use of 60 Vbeta and 13 Jbeta primers. Method: immunoSEQ multiplex PCR; TCRdb's copy keeps in-frame clones and lacks some. The data contain about 160,000 clones, 80% of them seen just once; the ten biggest clones take up around 9.8%. Sequencing input: PBMCs. The receptor set was obtained from a man between 18 and 29 years old in good health and CMV-seropositive.

The gene calls are TRBV5-1 and TRBJ1-2, with 9 bases fitting TRBD1. Germline CDR1 SGHRS, CDR2 YFSETQ. With V trimmed by 2 bases and J by 4 bases, 3 bases remained unmatched. This CDR3 region has 14 residues. The CDR3 bases are TGCGCCAGCAGCTTAGGGACAGGGAGCTATGGCTACACCTTC. As protein: CASSLGTGSYGYTF.

This chain links TRBV6-5 with TRBJ2-3, with no clear D. The CDR3 totals 14 residues. Germline V gives CDR1 MNHEY, CDR2 SVGAGI. With 2 bases removed from V and 0 bases from J, the gap between germline ends came to 6 bases. For the CDR3, the DNA is TGTGCCAGCAGTTACGGGCGAAGCACAGATACGCAGTATTTT. This encodes CASSYGRSTDTQYF.

This chain connects TRBV5-1 to TRBJ1-2; D remains ambiguous. The CDR3 totals 13 residues. V was pared by 6 bases and J by 6 bases, with 15 bases between. Per the germline V gene, CDR1 is SGHRS and CDR2 is YFSETQ. The CDR3 is CASTLAPSHGYTF. In DNA form, the CDR3 reads TGCGCCAGCACGTTGGCCCCCAGTCATGGCTACACCTTC.

V usage is TRBV7-6 and J usage is TRBJ2-1; D perhaps matches TRBD2 (6 bases). Trimming stripped 5 bases from V and 5 bases from J, with 19 bases between. The CDR3 totals 16 residues. The germline V gene has CDR1 SGHVS and CDR2 FNYEAQ. CDR3 amino acids: CASSRISGGTNNEQFF. Written as DNA, the CDR3 is TGTGCCAGCAGCCGAATTTCCGGGGGAACAAACAATGAGCAGTTCTTC.

The V gene is TRBV19, the J gene TRBJ1-5; D might be TRBD1 (6 bases). CDR3 size: 13 residues. Germline CDR1 is LNHDA and CDR2 is SQIVND (reference sequence). V lost 11 bases, J lost 4 bases, and 15 bases lay in between. The CDR3 is CASHTRGNQPQHF. The CDR3 nucleotides read TGTGCCTCCCACACCAGGGGAAATCAGCCCCAGCATTTT.

V is TRBV19 and J is TRBJ2-7; 7 nucleotides match TRBD1. Germline loops: CDR1 LNHDA, CDR2 SQIVND (reference sequence). After removal of 3 bases from V and 2 bases from J, the junction contained 4 bases not matched to a gene. The CDR3 loop spans 14 amino acids. This CDR3 reads CASSIHRGPYEQYF. The CDR3 coding sequence is TGTGCCAGTAGTATTCACAGGGGTCCCTACGAGCAGTACTTC.

This clone has only a few counts. This sequence joins TRBV10-2 and TRBJ1-5; 7 bases are shared with TRBD1. Looked up from germline, CDR1 is WSHSY and CDR2 is SAAADI. Trimming took 10 bases from V and 2 from J; bases not matched to a gene: 2. This CDR3 contains 12 residues. CDR3 coding DNA: TGCGCCACCGGACAGGGCAATCAGCCCCAGCATTTT. Amino acids: CATGQGNQPQHF.

This clone turned up a few times. The chain joins TRBV28 to TRBJ1-1, with 9 bases aligning to TRBD1. J was trimmed by 4 bases and V by 5 bases; bases with no gene match: 26. Looked up from germline, CDR1 is MDHEN and CDR2 is SYDVKM. CDR3 length: 21 amino acids. The CDR3 DNA sequence: TGTGCCAGCAGTCGAAAAACCGGGACAGGGCAAGCTAGGCGGTGGGGCACTGAAGCTTTCTTT. Encoded protein: CASSRKTGTGQARRWGTEAFF.

The chain uses TRBV6-1 and TRBJ1-2; D is possibly TRBD1 (6 bases). The CDR3 is 14 amino acids. Germline assignment: CDR1 MNHNS and CDR2 SASEGT. Trimming took off 8 bases at V and 3 bases at J, with 16 bases between the two ends. DNA of the CDR3: TGTGCCAGCCGGGAATCAGGGGACCACTATGGCTACACCTTC. Its protein product is CASRESGDHYGYTF.

This chain links TRBV19 with TRBJ2-5, with 10 bases fitting TRBD2. This CDR3 has 15 residues. V dropped 4 bases and J dropped 5; count of bases not matched to a gene: 7. Germline V gives CDR1 LNHDA, CDR2 SQIVND (reference sequence). The CDR3 nucleotides read TGTGCCAGTAGTACCCTTACTAGCGGGACGGAGACCCAGTACTTC. Amino acid sequence: CASSTLTSGTETQYF.

The chain is built from TRBV18 and TRBJ1-5, with 7 bases matching TRBD1. Germline values: CDR1 KGHSH, CDR2 LQKENI. Trimming removed 2 bases from V and 1 base from J; junction bases left unmatched: 2. CDR3 length equals 15 residues. CDR3 DNA sequence: TGTGCCAGCTCACCAGGGACAGCCAGCAATCAGCCCCAGCATTTT. It is translated as CASSPGTASNQPQHF.

Here the CDR3 DNA reads TGTGCCAGCTCACCGCCCGGACGGACATACGAGCAGTACTTC. The encoded protein is CASSPPGRTYEQYF. This sequence joins TRBV18 and TRBJ2-7, with D possibly matching TRBD1 (5 bases). The CDR3 totals 14 residues. V was cut by 3 bases and J by 4 bases, with 13 bases left in between. Looked up from germline, CDR1 is KGHSH and CDR2 is LQKENI.

This rearrangement joins TRBV20-1 to TRBJ2-3; D call uncertain. Germline V gene lookup returns CDR1 DFQATT and CDR2 SNEGSKA (reference sequence). V was cut by 2 bases and J by 2 bases, with 2 bases left in between. This CDR3 comprises 11 residues. CDR3 coding DNA: TGCAGTGCTAGACTCACAGATACGCAGTATTTT. Protein product: CSARLTDTQYF.

This clone has only one observation. Different DNA sequences within this sample yield the same CDR3. The CDR3 spells CASSLEFRDRGSPLHF. Written as DNA, the CDR3 is TGCGCCAGCAGCCTGGAGTTCCGGGACAGGGGTTCACCCCTCCACTTT. This chain uses TRBV5-1 with TRBJ1-6; 10 bases are a match to TRBD1. From germline, CDR1 is SGHRS and CDR2 YFSETQ. This CDR3 comprises 16 residues. Germline trimming cut 4 bases from V and 9 bases from J; bases unmatched to any gene: 10.

This rearrangement joins TRBV5-5 to TRBJ2-6; no clear D gene. CDR3 length equals 15 residues. Trimming removed 0 bases from V and 1 base from J, with 5 bases in between. Germline V gives CDR1 SGHKS, CDR2 YYEKEE (reference sequence). CDR3 DNA: TGTGCCAGCAGCTTGGGAGTGTCTGGGGCCAACGTCCTGACTTTC. As protein: CASSLGVSGANVLTF.

The rearrangement uses TRBV18 and TRBJ2-7; 9 bases match TRBD1. Trimming removed 3 bases from V and 2 bases from J; junction bases left unmatched: 8. Germline V lookup: CDR1 KGHSH, CDR2 LQKENI. This CDR3 comprises 16 residues. The CDR3 loop is CASSPTRGQGPYEQYF. CDR3 in DNA: TGTGCCAGCTCACCGACGCGGGGACAGGGTCCCTACGAGCAGTACTTC.

The rearrangement links TRBV5-6 to TRBJ2-5; tentatively, D is TRBD1 (6 bases). CDR1 SGHDT and CDR2 YYEEEE come from the germline V gene. CDR3 length equals 12 residues. Trimming removed 2 bases from V and 4 bases from J, with 6 bases in between. The CDR3 loop is CASSLQGETQYF. The CDR3 DNA is TGTGCCAGCAGCTTACAGGGAGAGACCCAGTACTTC. The whole variable domain, filled in from reference TRBV5-6 and TRBJ2-5, reads DAGVTQSPTHLIKTRGQQVTLRCSPKSGHDTVSWYQQALGQGPQFIFQYYEEEERQRGNFPDRFSGHQFPNYSSELNVNALLLGDSALYLCASSLQGETQYFGPGTRLLVL.

The chain is built from TRBV7-2 and TRBJ2-1; D is unresolved. The CDR3 loop spans 13 amino acids. CDR1 and CDR2 (germline): SGHTA, FQGNSA. The V gene lost 1 base and the J gene lost 8 bases, with 9 bases spanning the gap. DNA for the CDR3: TGTGCCAGCAGCTTAGTAACGGTCGATGAGCAGTTCTTC. It yields the protein CASSLVTVDEQFF.

This clone was seen only a few times. The rearrangement links TRBV5-1 to TRBJ2-1, with a weak D call TRBD1 (6 bases). Deletions cut 4 bases from V and 9 bases from J, with 17 bases between. Per germline, CDR1 SGHRS and CDR2 YFSETQ. The CDR3 extends over 14 amino acids. Written as DNA, the CDR3 is TGCGCCAGCAGCGTGGGGACCCCAGGGGTTGAGCAGTTCTTC. It specifies CASSVGTPGVEQFF.

The chain links TRBV5-6 to TRBJ2-7; TRBD1 matches at 12 bases. This CDR3 has 16 residues. V lost 5 bases and J lost 7; bases outside the gene matches: 13. Germline assignment: CDR1 SGHDT and CDR2 YYEEEE. This chain's CDR3 is CASRMGPGTGGAEQYF. DNA for the CDR3: TGTGCCAGCAGAATGGGGCCGGGGACAGGGGGCGCAGAGCAGTACTTC.

This clone appeared a few times. The J gene is TRBJ2-1, the V gene TRBV15, with 7 nucleotides matching TRBD2. V shed 0 bases and J 4 bases; nucleotides not matched to a gene: 9. This CDR3 is 17 amino acids long. CDR1 and CDR2 (germline): LNHNV, YYDKDF (reference sequence). Here the CDR3 reads CATSRDGRLAVYNEQFF. CDR3 in DNA: TGTGCCACCAGCAGAGATGGTCGGCTAGCGGTATACAATGAGCAGTTCTTC.

The chain joins TRBV11-2 to TRBJ2-5; the D is unclear. V shed 5 bases and J shed 5 bases, with 15 bases lying between them. Germline CDR1 SGHAT, CDR2 FQNNGV. The CDR3 loop spans 14 amino acids. CDR3 nucleotides: TGTGCCAGCAGCGGGCGAAACGTAGAGGAGACCCAGTACTTC. This encodes CASSGRNVEETQYF.

The chain combines TRBV4-2 with TRBJ2-1, with 9 bases aligning to TRBD2. The CDR3 is 15 amino acids. J lost 6 bases, V lost 4 bases, and 7 bases had no gene match. The germline V gene has CDR1 LGHNA and CDR2 YNFKEQ. The CDR3: CASSPPTSGANEQFF. The CDR3 coding sequence is TGTGCCAGCAGCCCCCCGACTAGCGGTGCCAATGAGCAGTTCTTC.

This chain connects TRBV7-3 to TRBJ2-5, with 9 bases matching TRBD1. Germline assignment: CDR1 SGHTA and CDR2 FQGTGA. Trimming removed 4 bases from V and 5 bases from J; junction bases left unmatched: 5. The CDR3 is made up of 14 amino acids. The CDR3 sequence: CASSSNRGPETQYF. DNA of the CDR3: TGTGCCAGCAGCTCAAACAGGGGGCCGGAGACCCAGTACTTC.

The chain has TRBV25-1 and TRBJ1-1; weak D call: TRBD1 (5 bases). Germline V gene lookup returns CDR1 MGHDK and CDR2 SYGVNS. CDR3 length equals 15 residues. V lost 0 bases and J lost 3, with 11 bases in between. The CDR3 sequence: CASSEYGGGDTEAFF. CDR3 nucleotides: TGTGCCAGCAGTGAATATGGGGGAGGGGACACTGAAGCTTTCTTT.